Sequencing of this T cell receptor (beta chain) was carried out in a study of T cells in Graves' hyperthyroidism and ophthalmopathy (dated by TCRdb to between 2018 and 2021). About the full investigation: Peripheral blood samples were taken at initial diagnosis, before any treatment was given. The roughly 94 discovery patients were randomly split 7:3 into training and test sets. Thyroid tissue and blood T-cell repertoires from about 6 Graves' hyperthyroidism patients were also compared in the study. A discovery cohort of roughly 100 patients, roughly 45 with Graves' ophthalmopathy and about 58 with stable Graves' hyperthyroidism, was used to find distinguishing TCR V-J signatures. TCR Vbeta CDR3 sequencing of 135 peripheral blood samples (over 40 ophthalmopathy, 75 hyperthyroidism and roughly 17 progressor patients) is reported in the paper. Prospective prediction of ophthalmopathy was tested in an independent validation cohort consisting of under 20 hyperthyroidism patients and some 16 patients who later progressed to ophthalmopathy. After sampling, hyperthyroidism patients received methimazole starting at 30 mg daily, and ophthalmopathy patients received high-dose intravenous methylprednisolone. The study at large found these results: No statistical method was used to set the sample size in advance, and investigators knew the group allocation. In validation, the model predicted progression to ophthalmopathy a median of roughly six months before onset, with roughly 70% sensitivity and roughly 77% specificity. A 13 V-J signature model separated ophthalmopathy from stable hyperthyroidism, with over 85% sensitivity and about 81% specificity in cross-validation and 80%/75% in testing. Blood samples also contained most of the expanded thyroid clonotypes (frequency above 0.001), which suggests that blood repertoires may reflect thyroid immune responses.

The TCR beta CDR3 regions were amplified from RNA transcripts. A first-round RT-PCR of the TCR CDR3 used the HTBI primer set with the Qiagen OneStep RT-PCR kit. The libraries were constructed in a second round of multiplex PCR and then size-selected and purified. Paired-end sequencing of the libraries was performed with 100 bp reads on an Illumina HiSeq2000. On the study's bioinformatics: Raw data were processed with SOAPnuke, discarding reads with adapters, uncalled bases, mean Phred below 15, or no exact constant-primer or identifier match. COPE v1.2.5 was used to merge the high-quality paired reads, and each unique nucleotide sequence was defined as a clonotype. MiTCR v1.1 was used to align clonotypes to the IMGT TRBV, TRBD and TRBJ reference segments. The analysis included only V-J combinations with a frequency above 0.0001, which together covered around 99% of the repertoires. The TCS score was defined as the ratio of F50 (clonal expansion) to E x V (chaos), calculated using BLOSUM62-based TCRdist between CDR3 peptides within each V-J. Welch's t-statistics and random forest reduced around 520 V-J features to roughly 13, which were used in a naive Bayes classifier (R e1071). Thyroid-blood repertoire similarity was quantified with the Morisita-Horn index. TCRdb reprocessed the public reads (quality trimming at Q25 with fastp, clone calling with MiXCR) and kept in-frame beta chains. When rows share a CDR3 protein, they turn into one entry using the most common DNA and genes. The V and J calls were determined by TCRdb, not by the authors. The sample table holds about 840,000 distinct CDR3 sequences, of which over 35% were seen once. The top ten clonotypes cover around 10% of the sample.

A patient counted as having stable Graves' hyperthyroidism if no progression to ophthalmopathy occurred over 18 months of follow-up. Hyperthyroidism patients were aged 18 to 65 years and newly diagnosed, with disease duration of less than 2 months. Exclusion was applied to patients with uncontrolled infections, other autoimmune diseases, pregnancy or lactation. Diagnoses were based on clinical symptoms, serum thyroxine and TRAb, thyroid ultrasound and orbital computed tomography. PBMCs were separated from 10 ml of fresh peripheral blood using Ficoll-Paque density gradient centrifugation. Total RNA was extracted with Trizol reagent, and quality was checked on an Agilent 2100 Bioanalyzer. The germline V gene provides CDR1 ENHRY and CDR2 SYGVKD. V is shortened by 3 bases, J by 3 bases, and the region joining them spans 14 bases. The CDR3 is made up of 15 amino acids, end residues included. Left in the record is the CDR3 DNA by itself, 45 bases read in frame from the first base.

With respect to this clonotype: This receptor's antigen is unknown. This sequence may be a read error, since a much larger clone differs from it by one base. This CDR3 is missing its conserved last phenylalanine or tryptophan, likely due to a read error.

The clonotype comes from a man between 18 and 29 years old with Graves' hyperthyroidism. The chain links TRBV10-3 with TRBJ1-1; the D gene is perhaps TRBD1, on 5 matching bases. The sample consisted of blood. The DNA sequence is TGTGCCATCAGTGAAGGTGCAGGGAGGGACACTGAAGCTTTCCTT. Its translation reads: CAISEGAGRDTEAFL.